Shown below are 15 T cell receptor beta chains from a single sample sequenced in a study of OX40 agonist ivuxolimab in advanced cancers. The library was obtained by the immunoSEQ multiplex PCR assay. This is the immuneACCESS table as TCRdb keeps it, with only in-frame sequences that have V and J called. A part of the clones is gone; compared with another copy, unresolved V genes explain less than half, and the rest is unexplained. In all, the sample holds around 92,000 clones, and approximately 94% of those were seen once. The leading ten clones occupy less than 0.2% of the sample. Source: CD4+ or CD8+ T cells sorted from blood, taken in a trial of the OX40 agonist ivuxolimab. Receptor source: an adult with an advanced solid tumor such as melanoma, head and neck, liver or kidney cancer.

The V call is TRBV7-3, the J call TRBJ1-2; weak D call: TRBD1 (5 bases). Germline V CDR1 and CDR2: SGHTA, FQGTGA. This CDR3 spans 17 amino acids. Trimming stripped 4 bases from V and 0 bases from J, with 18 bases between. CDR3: CASSSWDRTTANYGYTF. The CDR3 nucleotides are TGTGCCAGCAGCTCCTGGGACCGCACCACAGCTAACTATGGCTACACCTTC.

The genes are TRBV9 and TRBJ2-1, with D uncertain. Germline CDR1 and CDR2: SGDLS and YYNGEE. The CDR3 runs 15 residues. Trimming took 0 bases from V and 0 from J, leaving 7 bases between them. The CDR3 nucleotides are TGTGCCAGCAGCGTAGGCTCGGACTCCTACAATGAGCAGTTCTTC. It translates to CASSVGSDSYNEQFF.

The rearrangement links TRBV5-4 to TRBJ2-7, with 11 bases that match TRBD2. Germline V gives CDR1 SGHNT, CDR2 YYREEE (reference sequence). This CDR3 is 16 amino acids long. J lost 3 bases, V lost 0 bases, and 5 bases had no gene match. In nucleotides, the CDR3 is TGTGCCAGCAGCTTGGCACTAGCGGGAGTGAGCTACGAGCAGTACTTC. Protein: CASSLALAGVSYEQYF.

The DNA of the CDR3 is TGTGCCAGCAGACTGACAGGGGGACAAGATACGCAGTATTTT. As protein: CASRLTGGQDTQYF. The chain links TRBV5-8 to TRBJ2-3, with 9 bases identical to TRBD1. Per germline, CDR1 SGHTS and CDR2 YDEGEE. Germline trimming cut 5 bases from V and 5 bases from J; bases unmatched to any gene: 6. The CDR3 contains 14 residues. The full variable domain, completed using reference TRBV5-8 and TRBJ2-3, is EAGVTQSPTHLIKTRGQQATLRCSPISGHTSVYWYQQALGLGLQFLLWYDEGEERNRGNFPPRFSGRQFPNYSSELNVNALELEDSALYLCASRLTGGQDTQYFGPGTRLTVL.

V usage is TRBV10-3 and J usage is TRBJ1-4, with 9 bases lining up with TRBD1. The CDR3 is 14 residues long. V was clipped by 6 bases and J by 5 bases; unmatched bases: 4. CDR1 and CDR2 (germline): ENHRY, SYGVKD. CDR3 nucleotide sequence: TGTGCCATCAGAGCCGGGACAGGGAATGAAAAACTGTTTTTT. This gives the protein CAIRAGTGNEKLFF.

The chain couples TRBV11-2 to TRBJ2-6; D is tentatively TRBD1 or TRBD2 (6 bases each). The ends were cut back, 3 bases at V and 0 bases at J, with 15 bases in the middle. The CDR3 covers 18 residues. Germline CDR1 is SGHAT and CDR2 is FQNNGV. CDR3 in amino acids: CASSFSAGHSSGANVLTF. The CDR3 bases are TGTGCCAGCAGCTTTAGTGCGGGACACAGCTCTGGGGCCAACGTCCTGACTTTC.

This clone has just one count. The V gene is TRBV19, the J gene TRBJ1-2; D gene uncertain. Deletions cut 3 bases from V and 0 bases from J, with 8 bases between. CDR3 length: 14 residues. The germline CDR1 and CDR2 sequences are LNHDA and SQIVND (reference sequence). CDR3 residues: CASSITRSNYGYTF. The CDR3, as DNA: TGTGCCAGTAGTATTACCAGGTCTAACTATGGCTACACCTTC. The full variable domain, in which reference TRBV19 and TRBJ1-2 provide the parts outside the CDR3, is DGGITQSPKYLFRKEGQNVTLSCEQNLNHDAMYWYRQDPGQGLRLIYYSQIVNDFQKGDIAEGYSVSREKKESFPLTVTSAQKNPTAFYLCASSITRSNYGYTFGSGTRLTVV.

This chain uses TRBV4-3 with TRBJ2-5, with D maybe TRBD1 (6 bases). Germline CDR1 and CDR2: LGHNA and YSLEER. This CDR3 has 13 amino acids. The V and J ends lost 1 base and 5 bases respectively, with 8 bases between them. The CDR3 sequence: CASSQGQGETQYF. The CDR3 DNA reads TGCGCCAGCAGCCAAGGGCAGGGGGAGACCCAGTACTTC.

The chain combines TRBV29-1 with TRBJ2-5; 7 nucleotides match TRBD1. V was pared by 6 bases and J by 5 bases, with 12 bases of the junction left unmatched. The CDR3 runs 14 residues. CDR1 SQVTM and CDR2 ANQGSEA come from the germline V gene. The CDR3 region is CSVPKTGSGETQYF. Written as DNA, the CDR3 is TGCAGCGTCCCGAAGACAGGGTCTGGGGAGACCCAGTACTTC.

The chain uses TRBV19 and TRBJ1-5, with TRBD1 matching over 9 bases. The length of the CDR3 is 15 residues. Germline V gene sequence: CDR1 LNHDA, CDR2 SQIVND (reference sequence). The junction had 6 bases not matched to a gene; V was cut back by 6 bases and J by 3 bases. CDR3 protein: CASRDRDRDNQPQHF. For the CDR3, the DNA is TGTGCCAGTAGGGACCGGGACAGGGACAATCAGCCCCAGCATTTT.

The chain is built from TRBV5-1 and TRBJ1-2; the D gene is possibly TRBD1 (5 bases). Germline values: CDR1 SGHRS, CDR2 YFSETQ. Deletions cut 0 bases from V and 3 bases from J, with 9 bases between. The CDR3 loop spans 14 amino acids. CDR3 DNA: TGCGCCAGCAGCTTGGCCGGGGCGGACTATGGCTACACCTTC. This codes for CASSLAGADYGYTF.

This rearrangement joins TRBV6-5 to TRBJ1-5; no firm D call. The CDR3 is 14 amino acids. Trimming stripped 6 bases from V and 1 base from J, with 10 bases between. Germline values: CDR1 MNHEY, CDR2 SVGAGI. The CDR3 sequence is CASSTTGSNQPQHF. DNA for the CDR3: TGTGCCAGCAGCACGACGGGGAGCAATCAGCCCCAGCATTTT.

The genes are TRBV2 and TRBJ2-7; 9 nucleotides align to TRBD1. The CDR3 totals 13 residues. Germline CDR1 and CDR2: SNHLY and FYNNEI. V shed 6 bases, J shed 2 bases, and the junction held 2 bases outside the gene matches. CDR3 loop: CASRGQGPYEQYF. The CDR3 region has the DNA TGTGCCAGCAGGGGACAGGGCCCCTACGAGCAGTACTTC.

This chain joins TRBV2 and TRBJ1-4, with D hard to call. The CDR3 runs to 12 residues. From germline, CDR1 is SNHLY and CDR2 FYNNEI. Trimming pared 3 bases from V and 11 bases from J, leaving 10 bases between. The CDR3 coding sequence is TGTGCCAGCAGTGAGGAGGTAAAGAAACTGTTTTTT. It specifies CASSEEVKKLFF.

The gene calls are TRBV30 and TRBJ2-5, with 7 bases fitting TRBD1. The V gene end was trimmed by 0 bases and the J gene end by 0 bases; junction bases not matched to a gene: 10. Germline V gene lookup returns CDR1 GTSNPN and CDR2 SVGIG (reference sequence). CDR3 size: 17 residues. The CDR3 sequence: CAWSVGLGQTYQETQYF. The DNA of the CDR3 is TGTGCCTGGAGTGTAGGGCTGGGACAGACCTACCAAGAGACCCAGTACTTC.